The TCR beta chain under discussion was sequenced for a study of T cells in localized non-small cell lung cancer. Findings and caveats of the study: Of the tissues analyzed, uninvolved adjacent lung showed maximal T cell clonality, greater than tumor.

The germline V gene encodes CDR1 MNHEY and CDR2 SVGAGI. With 4 bases clipped from V and 6 bases from J, the junction kept 3 bases outside the gene matches. The CDR3 runs to 14 residues. On this clone itself: Its specificity is unknown.

Some clones are missing from TCRdb's copy, which holds only in-frame ones; the method was immunoSEQ multiplex PCR. The table has about 53,000 clones, over 80% seen once. The chain employs TRBV6-5 and TRBJ1-6; TRBD1 matches at 7 bases. This receptor was taken from a man aged 35 to 69 with stage III lung adenocarcinoma. This specimen was peripheral blood mononuclear cells, taken before any cancer treatment. CDR3 coding DNA: TGTGCCAGCAGTTGGGGACAGCCTAATTCACCCCTCCACTTT. Translation gives CASSWGQPNSPLHF.